A single sample gave rise to the 29 T cell receptor beta chains below, sequenced in a study of shared clonotypes between healthy human individuals. Produced via immunoSEQ multiplex PCR; TCRdb's table is partial and in-frame only. Of roughly 330,000 clones detected, 74% appear once; the ten largest clones hold approximately 10%. The sequenced sample was memory CD4+ T cells sorted from blood. Described subset: CD45RA-negative fraction. Receptor source: a man aged 25-45 years in good health.

The rearrangement joins TRBV5-5 to TRBJ1-4, with a weak D call TRBD1 (5 bases). Deletions cut 4 bases from V and 4 bases from J, with 17 bases between. The CDR3 runs 16 residues. Germline V gene lookup returns CDR1 SGHKS and CDR2 YYEKEE (reference sequence). CDR3 DNA: TGTGCCAGCAGCGCGCCCGATCAGGGCATTAATGAAAAACTGTTTTTT. The encoded protein is CASSAPDQGINEKLFF.

The rearrangement uses TRBV7-8 and TRBJ1-2; D ambiguous. Germline loops: CDR1 SGHVS, CDR2 FQNEAQ. Trimming left V 1 base short and J 6 bases short, with 9 bases between. This CDR3 is built from 13 residues. CDR3 residues: CASSLVADNGYTF. DNA for the CDR3: TGTGCCAGCAGCTTAGTAGCCGATAATGGCTACACCTTC.

This clone was counted between two and nine times. V gene TRBV4-3 combines with J gene TRBJ1-4; 7 bases are a match to TRBD1. The CDR3 runs to 17 residues. With 3 bases clipped from V and 4 bases from J, the junction kept 11 bases outside the gene matches. CDR1 is LGHNA, CDR2 YSLEER, per germline. CDR3 bases: TGCGCCAGCAGCCAGGATACAGGGGTCGCGGGTAATGAAAAACTGTTTTTT. Amino acid sequence: CASSQDTGVAGNEKLFF.

V is TRBV5-5 and J is TRBJ1-1; D not certain. The germline V gene encodes CDR1 SGHKS and CDR2 YYEKEE (reference sequence). The germline V and J ends were trimmed by 0 bases and 6 bases, with 9 bases remaining between them. The length of the CDR3 is 13 residues. In nucleotides, the CDR3 is TGTGCCAGCAGCTTGGGGTCTAGGGCTGAAGCTTTCTTT. This translates into CASSLGSRAEAFF. Full variable domain (rest looked up from reference TRBV5-5 and TRBJ1-1): DAGVTQSPTHLIKTRGQQVTLRCSPISGHKSVSWYQQVLGQGPQFIFQYYEKEERGRGNFPDRFSARQFPNYSSELNVNALLLGDSALYLCASSLGSRAEAFFGQGTRLTVV.

The chain recombines TRBV11-2 with TRBJ2-7; D unclear. Germline CDR1 SGHAT, CDR2 FQNNGV. The V end was cut by 0 bases, the J end by 3 bases, with 9 bases between. The CDR3 extends over 14 amino acids. CDR3 region: CASSLDRGLYEQYF. The CDR3 DNA sequence: TGTGCCAGCAGCTTAGATCGCGGCCTCTACGAGCAGTACTTC.

J is TRBJ2-1 and V is TRBV7-9; 8 bases are shared with TRBD2. Germline V gene data show CDR1 as SEHNR and CDR2 as FQNEAQ (reference sequence). The V gene end was trimmed by 1 base and the J gene end by 1 base; junction bases not matched to a gene: 12. The CDR3 contains 19 residues. In nucleotides, the CDR3 is TGTGCCAGCAGCTTAGAGTTCCGGGAGGGCCTTAGGTCCTACAATGAGCAGTTCTTC. This gives the protein CASSLEFREGLRSYNEQFF.

The V and J genes are TRBV28 and TRBJ1-1; no definite D call. Germline assignment: CDR1 MDHEN and CDR2 SYDVKM. The CDR3 extends over 14 amino acids. Trimming cost V 5 bases and J 7 bases, with 17 bases left between them. The CDR3 loop is CASSPTPGRSEAFF. As DNA, the CDR3 is TGTGCCAGCAGTCCCACACCAGGACGCAGTGAAGCTTTCTTT.

Only a few counts were recorded for this clone. Other DNA sequences in the same sample also yield this CDR3. The chain carries TRBV7-2 and TRBJ2-1; TRBD2 matches 11 bases. The germline V gene encodes CDR1 SGHTA and CDR2 FQGNSA. Germline trimming cut 5 bases from V and 3 bases from J; bases unmatched to any gene: 3. CDR3 length equals 15 residues. This CDR3 is CASSPGLAGYNEQFF. The DNA for the CDR3 is TGTGCCAGCAGCCCCGGACTAGCGGGCTACAATGAGCAGTTCTTC.

This clone was counted at least ten times. V and J are TRBV6-4 and TRBJ1-2; D call uncertain. The CDR3 length is 13 residues. Germline CDR1 MRHNA, CDR2 SNTAGT. V was shortened by 3 bases and J by 4 bases, with 9 bases between the two germline ends. For the CDR3, the DNA is TGTGCCAGCAGTGAAAAGGCAGGCTATGGCTACACCTTC. Amino acid sequence: CASSEKAGYGYTF.

The rearrangement uses TRBV7-9 and TRBJ2-5, with TRBD1 matching over 7 bases. The germline gives CDR1 SEHNR, CDR2 FQNEAQ (reference sequence). This CDR3 has 17 amino acids. Trimming took 3 bases from V and 2 from J; bases not matched to a gene: 12. CDR3 amino acids: CASSLGWSRGWQETQYF. Here the CDR3 DNA reads TGTGCCAGCAGCTTGGGGTGGAGCAGGGGGTGGCAAGAGACCCAGTACTTC.

V is TRBV20-1 and J is TRBJ2-3; D gene uncertain. The CDR3 length is 11 residues. From germline, CDR1 is DFQATT and CDR2 SNEGSKA (reference sequence). The V end was cut by 7 bases, the J end by 2 bases, with 7 bases between. CDR3 loop: CSVSFTDTQYF. Written as DNA, the CDR3 is TGCAGTGTTTCATTCACAGATACGCAGTATTTT.

This clone was recorded once. The CDR3 reads CASSFFDRGQTGELFF. CDR3 coding DNA: TGTGCCAGCAGCTTTTTCGACAGGGGGCAGACCGGGGAGCTGTTTTTT. This chain connects TRBV5-6 to TRBJ2-2; 10 bases match TRBD1. There are 16 residues in the CDR3. Germline V gene lookup returns CDR1 SGHDT and CDR2 YYEEEE. V lost 2 bases, J lost 5 bases, and 6 bases stayed unmatched.

V and J are TRBV7-8 and TRBJ1-2; D is undetermined. CDR3 size: 12 residues. The V and J ends lost 6 bases and 0 bases respectively, with 5 bases between them. Germline CDR1 and CDR2: SGHVS and FQNEAQ. The DNA for the CDR3 is TGTGCCAGCAGTGGATCTAACTATGGCTACACCTTC. Translating it yields CASSGSNYGYTF. Full variable domain (remainder filled in from reference TRBV7-8 and TRBJ1-2): GAGVSQSPRYKVAKRGQDVALRCDPISGHVSLFWYQQALGQGPEFLTYFQNEAQLDKSGLPSDRFFAERPEGSVSTLKIQRTQQEDSAVYLCASSGSNYGYTFGSGTRLTVV.

J is TRBJ2-4 and V is TRBV10-1; 7 nucleotides align to TRBD1. V lost 2 bases and J lost 12; bases outside the gene matches: 7. Germline lookup yields CDR1 WNHNN and CDR2 SYGVQD (reference sequence). There are 13 residues in the CDR3. The CDR3 nucleotides read TGCGCCAGCAGTGAGGGTACCGGGACAGATCAGTACTTC. This encodes CASSEGTGTDQYF.

The chain recombines TRBV28 with TRBJ1-2; D is ambiguous. The CDR3 contains 14 residues. The germline V gene has CDR1 MDHEN and CDR2 SYDVKM. V lost 3 bases and J lost 0, with 8 bases in between. The CDR3 bases are TGTGCCAGCAGTTTTGACACAGCTAACTATGGCTACACCTTC. Translating it yields CASSFDTANYGYTF.

V and J are TRBV19 and TRBJ2-1; 7 bases agree with TRBD1. The CDR3 is 14 residues long. Germline V gene lookup returns CDR1 LNHDA and CDR2 SQIVND (reference sequence). J gave up 6 bases and V 6 bases, and 8 bases lay outside the gene matches. CDR3 protein: CASRLQGKPNEQFF. CDR3 DNA sequence: TGTGCCAGTAGGTTACAGGGGAAACCCAATGAGCAGTTCTTC.

The J gene is TRBJ2-5, the V gene TRBV2, with D perhaps given as TRBD1 or TRBD2 (5 bases each). This CDR3 comprises 14 residues. V was trimmed by 1 base and J by 7 bases, leaving 13 bases between them. Germline V gives CDR1 SNHLY, CDR2 FYNNEI. The CDR3 spells CASSEVVGGRTQYF. CDR3 DNA sequence: TGTGCCAGCAGTGAAGTTGTTGGGGGAAGGACCCAGTACTTC.

The V gene is TRBV5-4, the J gene TRBJ2-5, with D maybe TRBD1 (5 bases). Germline V gene lookup returns CDR1 SGHNT and CDR2 YYREEE (reference sequence). The ends were cut back, 0 bases at V and 4 bases at J, with 7 bases in the middle. The CDR3 runs 13 residues. The CDR3 region is CASSLGTRETQYF. In DNA, the CDR3 is TGTGCCAGCAGCTTGGGGACAAGAGAGACCCAGTACTTC.

This clone was observed a few times. This chain connects TRBV5-5 to TRBJ2-1; 13 bases are a match to TRBD2. The CDR3 is 16 amino acids. Germline trimming cut 4 bases from V and 8 bases from J; bases unmatched to any gene: 9. The germline gives CDR1 SGHKS, CDR2 YYEKEE (reference sequence). The DNA for the CDR3 is TGTGCCAGCAGCGGGGCGACTAGCGGGAGGAACTATGAGCAGTTCTTC. This encodes CASSGATSGRNYEQFF.

This chain joins TRBV2 and TRBJ2-5; D is undetermined. V dropped 0 bases and J dropped 8 bases, with 7 bases sitting between them. Germline lookup yields CDR1 SNHLY and CDR2 FYNNEI. The CDR3 covers 12 residues. The CDR3 reads CASSEAPPTQYF. DNA for the CDR3: TGTGCCAGCAGTGAAGCGCCCCCCACCCAGTACTTC.

V and J are TRBV19 and TRBJ1-1; D gene uncertain. Between the trimmed V and J ends, which lost 2 bases and 0 bases, there was a span of 4 bases. This CDR3 is 13 amino acids long. Germline-derived CDR1 and CDR2 are LNHDA and SQIVND (reference sequence). The CDR3 bases are TGTGCCAGTAGTATATTCGTGAACACTGAAGCTTTCTTT. It is translated as CASSIFVNTEAFF.

This sequence joins TRBV5-1 and TRBJ2-2; D remains unclear. The V end was cut by 0 bases, the J end by 1 base, with 4 bases between. CDR1 is SGHRS, CDR2 YFSETQ, per germline. There are 14 residues in the CDR3. CDR3 sequence: CASSLAVNTGELFF. The CDR3 coding sequence is TGCGCCAGCAGCTTGGCCGTGAACACCGGGGAGCTGTTTTTT.

This rearrangement joins TRBV7-8 to TRBJ1-1; D ambiguous. Trimming removed 2 bases at V and 0 bases at J, with 7 bases between. Germline V gene data show CDR1 as SGHVS and CDR2 as FQNEAQ. The CDR3 has 14 amino acids. CDR3 in amino acids: CASSLQIMNTEAFF. The CDR3 DNA is TGTGCCAGCAGCTTACAGATAATGAACACTGAAGCTTTCTTT.

This chain joins TRBV4-1 and TRBJ1-1; D remains ambiguous. Germline CDR1 reads MGHRA; CDR2 reads YSYEKL. Deletions cut 4 bases from V and 3 bases from J, with 9 bases between. This CDR3 comprises 13 residues. This chain's CDR3 is CASSLAKDTEAFF. The DNA of the CDR3 is TGCGCCAGCAGCCTCGCTAAGGACACTGAAGCTTTCTTT.

This clone was seen a few times. The chain has TRBV5-4 and TRBJ2-1; TRBD1 or TRBD2 may be the D gene (5 bases each). Germline values: CDR1 SGHNT, CDR2 YYREEE (reference sequence). Trimming cost V 1 base and J 11 bases, with 19 bases left between them. The CDR3 has 15 residues. The CDR3 loop reads CASSLSWGGGLKQFF. Here the CDR3 DNA reads TGTGCCAGCAGCTTGTCGTGGGGCGGCGGGCTCAAGCAGTTCTTC.

The chain links TRBV10-3 to TRBJ2-3, with D unclear. The CDR3 loop spans 14 amino acids. The germline V and J ends were trimmed by 11 bases and 0 bases, with 15 bases remaining between them. Germline V CDR1 and CDR2: ENHRY, SYGVKD. Here the CDR3 DNA reads TGTGCCCTCGCTCGCGCGGATAGCACAGATACGCAGTATTTT. Its protein is CALARADSTDTQYF.

This clone turned up a few times. This rearrangement joins TRBV15 to TRBJ1-5, with 11 bases aligning to TRBD1. CDR1 LNHNV and CDR2 YYDKDF come from the germline V gene (reference sequence). The CDR3 length is 15 residues. V was pared by 2 bases and J by 7 bases, with 4 bases of the junction left unmatched. This chain's CDR3 is CATSRPGTGGQPQHF. The CDR3 DNA reads as TGTGCCACCAGCAGACCCGGGACAGGGGGACAGCCCCAGCATTTT.

V gene TRBV30 combines with J gene TRBJ1-1; 11 bases line up with TRBD1. The germline V gene has CDR1 GTSNPN and CDR2 SVGIG (reference sequence). CDR3 length equals 15 residues. J lost 4 bases, V lost 2 bases, and 6 bases had no gene match. The CDR3 DNA reads TGTGCCTGGAGTCCAATGGGACAGGGGGGCACTGAAGCTTTCTTT. Its translation: CAWSPMGQGGTEAFF.

This clone was counted once. The gene calls are TRBV28 and TRBJ2-5; 8 bases map to TRBD1. Germline V lookup: CDR1 MDHEN, CDR2 SYDVKM. The CDR3 is 16 residues long. With 6 bases clipped from V and 1 base from J, the junction kept 10 bases outside the gene matches. CDR3 residues: CASSLYRGRGQETQYF. In DNA form, the CDR3 reads TGTGCCAGCAGCCTATACAGGGGGAGAGGCCAAGAGACCCAGTACTTC.